One and the same sample provided the 10 T cell receptor beta chains below, sequenced in a study of identical twins (dated by TCRdb to 2016 to 2018). The library was made by 5' RACE. Instrument on record: Illumina HiSeq 2000. TCRdb applied fastp at Q25 and MiXCR to the public reads, then kept only in-frame beta chains. Merged by CDR3 protein, the rows form single entries marked with the most common genes and DNA. Present in this sample are 1.5 million to 2 million distinct CDR3 sequences, about 31% of which were seen just once. Clones ranked in the top ten supply under 0.35% of the sample. Sequencing was carried out using cord blood. These receptors all come from a newborn girl in good health.

This clonotype was counted between two and nine times. The chain joins TRBV20-1 to TRBJ2-7; 12 bases line up with TRBD2. The CDR3 runs to 16 residues. The germline CDR1 and CDR2 sequences are DFQATT and SNEGSKA (reference sequence). The ends lost 6 bases at V and 1 base at J; junction bases unmatched: 10. The CDR3 region is CSALPRTSGISYEQYF. CDR3 bases: TGCAGTGCCCTACCTCGGACTAGCGGGATTTCCTACGAGCAGTACTTC.

This clonotype occurred once. It is unclear where the CDR3 begins or ends on the DNA, so no DNA is shown, and the CDR3 is as TCRdb lists it. The chain links TRBV5-1 to TRBJ2-3; the table's D gene call, TRBD2, was not cross checked with the DNA. With termini counted, the CDR3 has 16 amino acids. CDR1 and CDR2 (germline): SGHRS, YFSETQ. The CDR3 loop is CASSIRFGEAGDTQYF.

Comment on this clonotype: One end of the junction does not line up with germline, which may come from a read error. The rearrangement joins TRBV5-6 to TRBJ2-1; D may be TRBD1 (5 bases). The last part of the DNA fits TRBJ2-7 better; the J call may be wrong. This CDR3 is built from 15 residues. Germline lookup yields CDR1 SGHDT and CDR2 YYEEEE. For the CDR3, the DNA is TGTGCCAGCATCTTGCCCGACAGATCCTACAATGAGCAGTACTTC. Its translation: CASILPDRSYNEQYF.

The chain joins TRBV13 to TRBJ2-3, with no clear D. The CDR3 spans 15 residues. Germline lookup yields CDR1 PRHDT and CDR2 FYEKMQ (reference sequence). Trimming left V 7 bases short and J 2 bases short, with 16 bases between. The CDR3 sequence is CASTPSWPITDTQYF. Written as DNA, the CDR3 is TGTGCCAGCACCCCTTCGTGGCCCATCACAGATACGCAGTATTTT.

This clonotype was counted only a few times. The chain is built from TRBV20-1 and TRBJ1-5; D is unresolved. Trimming took off 0 bases at V and 2 bases at J, with 11 bases between the two ends. Looked up from germline, CDR1 is DFQATT and CDR2 is SNEGSKA (reference sequence). The CDR3 is 15 amino acids. The CDR3 DNA reads as TGCAGTGCTAGAGATTTCGGGTCAGGCAATCAGCCCCAGCATTTT. Its protein is CSARDFGSGNQPQHF.

The chain is built from TRBV20-1 and TRBJ2-7, with D perhaps TRBD2 (5 bases). This CDR3 region has 14 residues. Trimming removed 6 bases at V and 2 bases at J, with 17 bases between. Germline CDR1 DFQATT, CDR2 SNEGSKA (reference sequence). CDR3 in DNA: TGCAGTGCCCCAAGAGTAGCGCTCACCTACGAGCAGTACTTC. It codes for CSAPRVALTYEQYF.

The CDR3 loop is CSAPTSAGSNQPQHF. CDR3 DNA: TGCAGTGCCCCCACATCGGCGGGTAGCAATCAGCCCCAGCATTTT. The chain uses TRBV20-1 and TRBJ1-5; no definite D call. CDR1 and CDR2 from the germline V gene are DFQATT and SNEGSKA (reference sequence). The CDR3 has 15 amino acids. V lost 6 bases to trimming and J lost 0 bases, with 15 bases between them.

The chain has TRBV6-4 and TRBJ2-3; a possible D gene is TRBD2 (6 bases). The V end lost 4 bases, the J end lost 1 base, and 21 bases lay between the germline ends. Germline CDR1 is MRHNA and CDR2 is SNTAGT. The length of the CDR3 is 18 residues. This CDR3 reads CASSGICGTTTGTDTQYF. CDR3 bases: TGTGCCAGCAGTGGCATTTGCGGGACCACAACGGGCACAGATACGCAGTATTTT.

In its sample, this clonotype was seen a few times. The chain links TRBV6-1 to TRBJ2-5; D may be TRBD2 (5 bases). The germline CDR1 and CDR2 sequences are MNHNS and SASEGT. The CDR3 consists of 17 residues. V was pared by 6 bases and J by 1 base, with 21 bases between. Here the CDR3 DNA reads TGTGCCAGCAGCAACTGGAAGGATAGGACTCTCCAAGAGACCCAGTACTTC. Translation gives CASSNWKDRTLQETQYF.

J is TRBJ2-5 and V is TRBV9; 7 bases are a match to TRBD1. The DNA matches TRBJ2-4 better at its end, which makes the J call doubtful. Per the germline V gene, CDR1 is SGDLS and CDR2 is YYNGEE. The CDR3 length is 13 residues. The CDR3: CARRSAGGHIQYF. Here the CDR3 DNA reads TGTGCCAGGCGAAGTGCAGGGGGACACATTCAGTACTTC.